The 11 T cell receptor beta chains listed next were all sequenced from one sample in a study of neurological immune-mediated disorders. MiXCR was run by TCRdb on the 5' RACE reads, yielding one entry per CDR3 protein. The data hold over 45,000 distinct CDR3 sequences, with around 2.9% observed a single time. The sequencing input was PBMCs. The origin of the receptors is a woman aged 45-60 years with multiple sclerosis.

This clonotype was detected many times. The chain uses TRBV20-1 and TRBJ2-2, with 9 bases that match TRBD2. With 0 bases clipped from V and 7 bases from J, the junction kept 9 bases outside the gene matches. CDR1 is DFQATT, CDR2 SNEGSKA, per germline (reference sequence). The CDR3 length is 16 residues. The DNA of the CDR3 is TGCAGTGCTAGAGATACACGGACTAGCGTCCGCGGGGAGCTGTTTTTT. This gives the protein CSARDTRTSVRGELFF.

This clonotype was recorded a few times. This may be a read error: a much more frequent sequence differs by one nucleotide. The V call is TRBV20-1, the J call TRBJ1-6; D perhaps matches TRBD1 (6 bases). Per germline, CDR1 DFQATT and CDR2 SNEGSKA (reference sequence). CDR3 length: 12 residues. The CDR3 DNA sequence: TGCAGTGCTCCCGACAGGAGTTCACACCTCCACTTT. Amino acids: CSAPDRSSHLHF.

The sample holds many counts of this clonotype. The J gene is TRBJ2-5, the V gene TRBV15; TRBD1 might be the D (5 bases). CDR3 length equals 15 residues. V lost 0 bases and J 5 bases, leaving 13 bases between the germline ends. CDR1 is LNHNV, CDR2 YYDKDF, per germline (reference sequence). The CDR3 sequence: CATSRERQGSETQYF. For the CDR3, the DNA is TGTGCCACCAGCAGAGAACGTCAGGGATCGGAGACCCAGTACTTC.

This clonotype was seen repeatedly, ten times or more. The chain recombines TRBV12-3 or TRBV12-4 with TRBJ2-3; D gene ambiguous. Trimming stripped 5 bases from V and 2 bases from J, with 17 bases between. This CDR3 is 16 amino acids long. CDR3 sequence (DNA): TGTGCCAGCAGTGATGGATCTCGCGGATACACAGATACGCAGTATTTT. Its protein product is CASSDGSRGYTDTQYF.

This clonotype was observed many times. V usage is TRBV5-1 and J usage is TRBJ1-4, with 7 nucleotides matching TRBD1. The CDR3 has 12 residues. Germline CDR1 is SGHRS and CDR2 is YFSETQ. With 0 bases clipped from V and 14 bases from J, the junction kept 4 bases outside the gene matches. CDR3 sequence reads: CASSLVGQVLFF. The CDR3 bases are TGCGCCAGCAGCTTGGTCGGACAGGTGCTGTTTTTT.

This clonotype was observed many times. The V gene is TRBV5-1, the J gene TRBJ1-6; TRBD1 might be the D (6 bases). Germline assignment: CDR1 SGHRS and CDR2 YFSETQ. The CDR3 has 18 residues. The ends were cut back, 5 bases at V and 0 bases at J, with 18 bases in the middle. The CDR3 DNA follows: TGCGCCAGCAGGCCAAATACAGGGACTAGCTCCTATAATTCACCCCTCCACTTT. The encoded protein is CASRPNTGTSSYNSPLHF.

This clonotype appeared many times. The genes are TRBV7-2 and TRBJ2-7; 11 bases agree with TRBD2. CDR3 length equals 15 residues. J was trimmed by 2 bases and V by 5 bases; bases with no gene match: 5. Germline assignment: CDR1 SGHTA and CDR2 FQGNSA. The CDR3 nucleotides are TGTGCCAGCAGCACTAGCGGGAGAGGAACCTACGAGCAGTACTTC. Translation gives CASSTSGRGTYEQYF.

This clonotype has ten or more counts. V and J are TRBV7-2 and TRBJ2-7; D may be TRBD2 (6 bases). Germline-derived CDR1 and CDR2 are SGHTA and FQGNSA. V lost 0 bases and J 2 bases, leaving 11 bases between the germline ends. This CDR3 comprises 15 residues. The CDR3, as DNA: TGTGCCAGCAGCTTAGCGGGAGGCGAAACCTACGAGCAGTACTTC. As protein: CASSLAGGETYEQYF. The full variable domain, in which reference TRBV7-2 and TRBJ2-7 provide the parts outside the CDR3, is GAGVSQSPSNKVTEKGKDVELRCDPISGHTALYWYRQSLGQGLEFLIYFQGNSAPDKSGLPSDRFSAERTGGSVSTLTIQRTQQEDSAVYLCASSLAGGETYEQYFGPGTRLTVT.

This clonotype was observed at least ten times. This chain connects TRBV28 to TRBJ2-5; TRBD2 might be the D (7 bases). CDR3 size: 17 residues. Germline V gives CDR1 MDHEN, CDR2 SYDVKM. V was cut by 6 bases and J by 0 bases, with 20 bases left in between. CDR3 amino acids: CASSPGLGGGYQETQYF. Here the CDR3 DNA reads TGTGCCAGCAGCCCCGGACTAGGAGGGGGGTACCAAGAGACCCAGTACTTC. The variable domain in full, completed from reference TRBV28 and TRBJ2-5, reads DVKVTQSSRYLVKRTGEKVFLECVQDMDHENMFWYRQDPGLGLRLIYFSYDVKMKEKGDIPEGYSVSREKKERFSLILESASTNQTSMYLCASSPGLGGGYQETQYFGPGTRLLVL.

This clonotype came up a few times. A clone one base away is much larger, so this may be a read error. The chain combines TRBV19 with TRBJ2-1; 14 bases agree with TRBD2. The V gene's germline CDR1 is LNHDA and CDR2 SQIVND (reference sequence). V was clipped by 4 bases and J by 2 bases; unmatched bases: 4. The CDR3 loop spans 17 amino acids. The CDR3 DNA follows: TGTGCCAGTAGTACCCGGACTAGCGGGGGGACCTACAATGAGCAGTTCTTC. It is translated as CASSTRTSGGTYNEQFF.

This clonotype was counted many times. The rearrangement links TRBV25-1 to TRBJ1-1, with 8 bases aligning to TRBD1. Germline loops: CDR1 MGHDK, CDR2 SYGVNS. Losses at the gene ends were 6 bases for V and 6 bases for J; bases not matched to a gene: 9. This CDR3 has 14 residues. The DNA of the CDR3 is TGTGCCAGCAGGGGGGACAGGTTTGACTCTGAAGCTTTCTTT. Its protein is CASRGDRFDSEAFF.